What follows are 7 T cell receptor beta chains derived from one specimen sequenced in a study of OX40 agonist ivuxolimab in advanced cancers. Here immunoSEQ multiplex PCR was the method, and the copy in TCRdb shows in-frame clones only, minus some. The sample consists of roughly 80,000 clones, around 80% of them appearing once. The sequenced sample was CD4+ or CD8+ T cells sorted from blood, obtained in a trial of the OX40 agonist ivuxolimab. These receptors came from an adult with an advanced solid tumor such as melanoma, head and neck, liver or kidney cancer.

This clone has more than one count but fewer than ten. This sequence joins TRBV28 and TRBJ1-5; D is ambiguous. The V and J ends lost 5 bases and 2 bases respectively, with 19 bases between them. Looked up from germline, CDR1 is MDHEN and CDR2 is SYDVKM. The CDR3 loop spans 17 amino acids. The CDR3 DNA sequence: TGTGCCAGCAGTATGGACCGGTGGGGTGGTGGCAATCAGCCCCAGCATTTT. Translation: CASSMDRWGGGNQPQHF. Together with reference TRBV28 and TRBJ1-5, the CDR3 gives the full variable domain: DVKVTQSSRYLVKRTGEKVFLECVQDMDHENMFWYRQDPGLGLRLIYFSYDVKMKEKGDIPEGYSVSREKKERFSLILESASTNQTSMYLCASSMDRWGGGNQPQHFGDGTRLSIL.

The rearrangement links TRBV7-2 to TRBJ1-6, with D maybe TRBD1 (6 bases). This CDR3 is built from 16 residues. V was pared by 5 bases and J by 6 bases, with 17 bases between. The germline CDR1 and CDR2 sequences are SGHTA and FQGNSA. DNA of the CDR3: TGTGCCAGCAGCGCTAACCGGGGGCTTAGTAATTCACCCCTCCACTTT. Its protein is CASSANRGLSNSPLHF.

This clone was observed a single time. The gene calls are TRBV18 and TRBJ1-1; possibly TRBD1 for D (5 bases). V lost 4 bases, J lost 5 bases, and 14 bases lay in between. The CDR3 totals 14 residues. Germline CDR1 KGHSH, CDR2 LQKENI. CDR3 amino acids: CASSLTGTQTEAFF. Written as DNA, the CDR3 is TGTGCCAGCTCACTTACCGGGACCCAAACTGAAGCTTTCTTT.

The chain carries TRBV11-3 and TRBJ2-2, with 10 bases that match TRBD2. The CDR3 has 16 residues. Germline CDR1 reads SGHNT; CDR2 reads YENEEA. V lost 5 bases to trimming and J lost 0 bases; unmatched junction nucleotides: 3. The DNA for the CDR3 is TGTGCCAGCAGCAGTAGCGGGGGGACGAACACCGGGGAGCTGTTTTTT. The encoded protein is CASSSSGGTNTGELFF.

The CDR3 DNA follows: TGTGCCAGCAGCCAGTCCGGGACGGCTAATTCACCCCTCCACTTT. This translates into CASSQSGTANSPLHF. The rearrangement uses TRBV2 and TRBJ1-6; tentative D call: TRBD1 (5 bases). The germline V and J ends were trimmed by 6 bases and 6 bases, with 15 bases remaining between them. Germline loops: CDR1 SNHLY, CDR2 FYNNEI. CDR3 length: 15 amino acids.

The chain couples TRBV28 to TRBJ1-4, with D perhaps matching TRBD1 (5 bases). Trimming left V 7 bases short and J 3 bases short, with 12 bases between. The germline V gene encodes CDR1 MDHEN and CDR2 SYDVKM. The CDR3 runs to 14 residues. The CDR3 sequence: CASTLRGPNEKLFF. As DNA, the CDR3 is TGTGCCAGCACCTTGAGGGGCCCTAATGAAAAACTGTTTTTT.

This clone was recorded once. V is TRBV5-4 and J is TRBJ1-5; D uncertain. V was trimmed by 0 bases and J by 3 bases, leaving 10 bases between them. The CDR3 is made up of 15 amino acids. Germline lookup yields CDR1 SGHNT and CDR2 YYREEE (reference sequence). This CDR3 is CASSLDPSDNQPQHF. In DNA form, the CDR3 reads TGTGCCAGCAGCTTGGACCCCTCGGACAATCAGCCCCAGCATTTT.